This T cell receptor (beta chain) was observed in a study of blood T cell repertoires in COVID-19. The CDR3 spans 16 residues. Trimming at V came to 4 bases and at J to 4 bases, leaving 6 bases not matched to a gene. From germline, CDR1 is SGHDN and CDR2 FVKESK. TCRdb's table, derived via immunoSEQ multiplex PCR, lists solely in-frame clones and lacks some. This table holds hundreds of thousands of clones, around 87% found once. The specimen was PBMCs or T cells enriched from blood (not recorded which). The chain is built from TRBV14 and TRBJ2-1, with 11 bases fitting TRBD2. This clonotype was obtained from a man younger than 45 who had recovered from COVID-19. The CDR3 DNA is TGTGCCAGCAGCCGTAGCGGGAGGGCCCTGTACAATGAGCAGTTCTTC. Translated, it gives CASSRSGRALYNEQFF.